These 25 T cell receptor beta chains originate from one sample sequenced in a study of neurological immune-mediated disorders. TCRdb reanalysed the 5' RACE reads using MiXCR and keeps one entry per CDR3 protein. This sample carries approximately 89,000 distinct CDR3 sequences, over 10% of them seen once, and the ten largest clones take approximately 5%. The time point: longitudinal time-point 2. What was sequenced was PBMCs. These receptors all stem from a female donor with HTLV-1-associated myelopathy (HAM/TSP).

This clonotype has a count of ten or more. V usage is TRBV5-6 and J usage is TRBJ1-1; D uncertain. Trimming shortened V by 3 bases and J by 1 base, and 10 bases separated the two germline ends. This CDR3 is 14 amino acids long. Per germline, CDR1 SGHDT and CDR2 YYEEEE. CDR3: CASSSDGWNTEAFF. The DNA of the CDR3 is TGTGCCAGCAGCTCGGACGGATGGAACACTGAAGCTTTCTTT.

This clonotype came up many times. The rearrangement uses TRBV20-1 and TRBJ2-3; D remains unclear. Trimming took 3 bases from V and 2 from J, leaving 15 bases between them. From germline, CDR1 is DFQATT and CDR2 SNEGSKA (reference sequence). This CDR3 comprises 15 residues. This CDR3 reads CSASRVRLNTDTQYF. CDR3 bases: TGCAGTGCTAGTCGCGTTAGGCTCAACACAGATACGCAGTATTTT.

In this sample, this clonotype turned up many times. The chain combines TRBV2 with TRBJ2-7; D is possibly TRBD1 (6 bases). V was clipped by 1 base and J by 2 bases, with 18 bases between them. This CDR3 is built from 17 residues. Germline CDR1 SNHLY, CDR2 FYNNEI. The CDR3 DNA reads TGTGCCAGCAGTGAAGAAGGGGGACACGGACCCCCCTACGAGCAGTACTTC. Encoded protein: CASSEEGGHGPPYEQYF. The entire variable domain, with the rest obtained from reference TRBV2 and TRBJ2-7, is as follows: EPEVTQTPSHQVTQMGQEVILRCVPISNHLYFYWYRQILGQKVEFLVSFYNNEISEKSEIFDDQFSVERPDGSNFTLKIRSTKLEDSAMYFCASSEEGGHGPPYEQYFGPGTRLTVT.

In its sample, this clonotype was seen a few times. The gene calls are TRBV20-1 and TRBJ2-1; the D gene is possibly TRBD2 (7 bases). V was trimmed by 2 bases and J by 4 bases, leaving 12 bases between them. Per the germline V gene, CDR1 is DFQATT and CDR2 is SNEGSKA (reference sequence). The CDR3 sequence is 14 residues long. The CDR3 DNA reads TGCAGTGCTAGACCCGGGGGGCAGTACAATGAGCAGTTCTTC. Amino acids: CSARPGGQYNEQFF.

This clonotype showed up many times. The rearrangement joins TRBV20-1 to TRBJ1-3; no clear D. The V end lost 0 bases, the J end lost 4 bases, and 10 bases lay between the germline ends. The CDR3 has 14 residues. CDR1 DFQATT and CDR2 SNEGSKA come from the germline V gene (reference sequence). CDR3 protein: CSARDGARGNTIYF. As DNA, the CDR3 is TGCAGTGCTAGAGATGGTGCCAGAGGAAACACCATATATTTT.

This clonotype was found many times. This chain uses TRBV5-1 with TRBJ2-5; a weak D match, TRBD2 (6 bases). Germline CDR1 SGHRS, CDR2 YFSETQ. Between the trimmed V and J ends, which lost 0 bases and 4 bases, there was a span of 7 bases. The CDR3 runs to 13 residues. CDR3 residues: CASSLGTTETQYF. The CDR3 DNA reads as TGCGCCAGCAGCTTGGGGACTACAGAGACCCAGTACTTC.

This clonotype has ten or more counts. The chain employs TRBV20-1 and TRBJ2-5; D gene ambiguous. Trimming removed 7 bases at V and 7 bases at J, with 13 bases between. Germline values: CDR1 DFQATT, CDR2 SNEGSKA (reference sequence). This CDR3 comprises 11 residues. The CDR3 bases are TGCAGTGTCGACAAAACTGGGACCCAGTACTTC. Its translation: CSVDKTGTQYF.

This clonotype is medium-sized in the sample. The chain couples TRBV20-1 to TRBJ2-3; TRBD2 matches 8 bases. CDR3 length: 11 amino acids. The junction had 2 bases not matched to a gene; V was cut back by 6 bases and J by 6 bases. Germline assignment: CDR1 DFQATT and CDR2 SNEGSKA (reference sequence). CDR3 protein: CSARGGDTQYF. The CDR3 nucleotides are TGCAGTGCCCGGGGGGGTGATACGCAGTATTTT.

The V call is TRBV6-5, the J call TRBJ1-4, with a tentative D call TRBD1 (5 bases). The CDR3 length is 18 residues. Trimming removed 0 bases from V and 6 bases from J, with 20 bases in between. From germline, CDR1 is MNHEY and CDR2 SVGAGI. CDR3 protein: CASSYSIGAGKGDEKLFF. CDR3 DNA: TGTGCCAGCAGTTACTCGATTGGGGCAGGAAAAGGGGATGAAAAACTGTTTTTT.

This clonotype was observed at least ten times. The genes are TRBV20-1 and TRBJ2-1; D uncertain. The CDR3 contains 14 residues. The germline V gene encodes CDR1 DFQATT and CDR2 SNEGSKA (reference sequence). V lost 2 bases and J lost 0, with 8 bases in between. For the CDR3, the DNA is TGCAGTGCTAGAAGGCCCGGCTCCTACAATGAGCAGTTCTTC. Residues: CSARRPGSYNEQFF.

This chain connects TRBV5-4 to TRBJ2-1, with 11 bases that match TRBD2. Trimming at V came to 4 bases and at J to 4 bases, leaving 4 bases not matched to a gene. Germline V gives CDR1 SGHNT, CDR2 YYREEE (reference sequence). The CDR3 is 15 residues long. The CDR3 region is CASSPTSGDYNEQFF. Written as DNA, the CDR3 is TGTGCCAGCAGCCCGACTAGCGGGGATTACAATGAGCAGTTCTTC.

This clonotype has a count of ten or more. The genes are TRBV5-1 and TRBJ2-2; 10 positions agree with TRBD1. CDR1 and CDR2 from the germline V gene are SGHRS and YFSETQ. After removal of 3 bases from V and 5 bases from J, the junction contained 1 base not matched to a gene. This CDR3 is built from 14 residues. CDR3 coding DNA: TGCGCCAGCAGCTCGGGACAGGGGACCGGGGAGCTGTTTTTT. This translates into CASSSGQGTGELFF.

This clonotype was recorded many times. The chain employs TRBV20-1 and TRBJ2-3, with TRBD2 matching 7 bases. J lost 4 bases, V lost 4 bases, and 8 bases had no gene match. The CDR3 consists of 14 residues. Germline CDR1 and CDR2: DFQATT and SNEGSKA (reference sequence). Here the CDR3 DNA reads TGCAGTGCTAACGCGCGGGGGTGGGCAGATACGCAGTATTTT. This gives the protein CSANARGWADTQYF.

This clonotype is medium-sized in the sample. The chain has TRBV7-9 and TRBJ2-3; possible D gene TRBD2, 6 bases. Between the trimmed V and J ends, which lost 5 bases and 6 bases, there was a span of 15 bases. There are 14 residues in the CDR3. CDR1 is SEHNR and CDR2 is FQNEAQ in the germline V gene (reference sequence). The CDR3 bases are TGTGCCAGCAGCCCAAGACTAGTTCCCGATACGCAGTATTTT. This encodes CASSPRLVPDTQYF.

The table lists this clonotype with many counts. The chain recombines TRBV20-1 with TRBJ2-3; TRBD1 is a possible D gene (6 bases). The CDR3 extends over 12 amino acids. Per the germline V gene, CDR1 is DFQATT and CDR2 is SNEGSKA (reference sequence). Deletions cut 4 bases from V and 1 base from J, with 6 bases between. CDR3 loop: CSATGGTDTQYF. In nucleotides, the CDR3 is TGCAGTGCTACAGGGGGCACAGATACGCAGTATTTT.

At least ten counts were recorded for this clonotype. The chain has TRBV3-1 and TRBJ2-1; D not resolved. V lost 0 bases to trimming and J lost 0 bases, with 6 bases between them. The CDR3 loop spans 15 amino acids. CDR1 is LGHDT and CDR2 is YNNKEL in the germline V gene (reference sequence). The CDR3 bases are TGTGCCAGCAGCCAAGAAGCCTCCTCCTACAATGAGCAGTTCTTC. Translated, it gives CASSQEASSYNEQFF.

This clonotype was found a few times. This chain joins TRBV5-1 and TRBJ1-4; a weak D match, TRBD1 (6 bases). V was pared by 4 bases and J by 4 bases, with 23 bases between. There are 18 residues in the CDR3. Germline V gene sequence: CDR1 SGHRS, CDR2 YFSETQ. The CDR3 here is CASSLGASYTLFNEKLFF. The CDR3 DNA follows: TGCGCCAGCAGCCTGGGGGCAAGCTACACACTTTTTAATGAAAAACTGTTTTTT.

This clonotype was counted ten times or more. This CDR3 reads CSGQGSEAFF. The CDR3 nucleotides are TGCAGCGGGCAGGGAAGTGAAGCTTTCTTT. The chain links TRBV29-1 to TRBJ1-1; a weak D match, TRBD1 (5 bases). Per the germline V gene, CDR1 is SQVTM and CDR2 is ANQGSEA. The CDR3 totals 10 residues. V lost 7 bases and J lost 7, with 10 bases in between.

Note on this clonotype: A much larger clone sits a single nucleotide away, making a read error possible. The CDR3 loop is CSSSLSGVYPKNIQYF. The CDR3 nucleotides read TGCTCCAGCAGCCTTAGCGGGGTCTATCCCAAAAACATTCAGTACTTC. This chain connects TRBV5-1 to TRBJ2-4; 8 bases are shared with TRBD2. CDR3 size: 16 residues. Germline V gene sequence: CDR1 SGHRS, CDR2 YFSETQ.

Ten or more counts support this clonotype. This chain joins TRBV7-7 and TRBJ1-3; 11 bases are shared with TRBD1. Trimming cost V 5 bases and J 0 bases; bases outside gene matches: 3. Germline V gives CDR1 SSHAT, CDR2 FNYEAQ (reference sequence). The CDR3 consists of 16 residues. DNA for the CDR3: TGTGCCAGCAGCCTCGGGACAGGGGGCTCTGGAAACACCATATATTTT. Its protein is CASSLGTGGSGNTIYF. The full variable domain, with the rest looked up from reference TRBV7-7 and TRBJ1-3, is GAGVSQSPRYKVTKRGQDVTLRCDPISSHATLYWYQQALGQGPEFLTYFNYEAQPDKSGLPSDRFSAERPEGSISTLTIQRTEQRDSAMYRCASSLGTGGSGNTIYFGEGSWLTVV.

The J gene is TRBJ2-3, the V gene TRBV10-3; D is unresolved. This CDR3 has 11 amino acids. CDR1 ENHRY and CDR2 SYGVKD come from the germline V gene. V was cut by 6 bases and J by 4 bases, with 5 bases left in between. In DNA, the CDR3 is TGTGCCATCAGAAGAGCAGATACGCAGTATTTT. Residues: CAIRRADTQYF.

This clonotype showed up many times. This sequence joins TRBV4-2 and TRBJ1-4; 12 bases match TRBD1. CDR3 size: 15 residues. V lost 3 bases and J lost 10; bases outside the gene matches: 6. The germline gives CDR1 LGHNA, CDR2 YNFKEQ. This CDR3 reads CASSHRGQGAVKLFF. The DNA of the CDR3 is TGTGCCAGCAGCCACCGGGGACAGGGGGCGGTAAAACTGTTTTTT.

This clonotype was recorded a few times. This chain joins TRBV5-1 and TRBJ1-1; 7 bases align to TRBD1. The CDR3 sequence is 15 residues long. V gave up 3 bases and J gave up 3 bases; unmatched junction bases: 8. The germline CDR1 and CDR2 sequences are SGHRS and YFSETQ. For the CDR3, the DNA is TGCGCCAGCAGCTCGCCGGGACAGAAGTACACTGAAGCTTTCTTT. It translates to CASSSPGQKYTEAFF.

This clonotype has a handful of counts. For the CDR3, the DNA is TGTGCCAGCAGTTTAAAGGGCAGTGAGCAGTTCTTC. Translated: CASSLKGSEQFF. The rearrangement uses TRBV27 and TRBJ2-1; D ambiguous. The CDR3 extends over 12 amino acids. V was pared by 2 bases and J by 9 bases, with 8 bases between. Per the germline V gene, CDR1 is MNHEY and CDR2 is SMNVEV (reference sequence).

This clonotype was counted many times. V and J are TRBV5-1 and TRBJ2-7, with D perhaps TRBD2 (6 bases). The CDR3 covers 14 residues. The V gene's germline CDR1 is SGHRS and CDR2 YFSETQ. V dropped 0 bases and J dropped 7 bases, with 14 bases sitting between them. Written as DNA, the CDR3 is TGCGCCAGCAGCTTGGAGGAGGGGTCGCGTGAGCAGTACTTC. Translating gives CASSLEEGSREQYF.